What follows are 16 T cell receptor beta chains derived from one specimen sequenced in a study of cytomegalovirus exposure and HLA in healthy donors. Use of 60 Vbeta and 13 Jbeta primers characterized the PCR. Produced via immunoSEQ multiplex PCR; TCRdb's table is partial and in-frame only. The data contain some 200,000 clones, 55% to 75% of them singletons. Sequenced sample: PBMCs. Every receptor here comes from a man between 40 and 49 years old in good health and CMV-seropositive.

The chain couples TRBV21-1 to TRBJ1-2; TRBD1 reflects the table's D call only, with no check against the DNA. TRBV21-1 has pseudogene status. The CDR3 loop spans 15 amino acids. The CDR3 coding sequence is TGTGCCAGCAGCTTACAGGGGGCTCTTCACTATGGCTACACCTTC. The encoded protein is CASSLQGALHYGYTF.

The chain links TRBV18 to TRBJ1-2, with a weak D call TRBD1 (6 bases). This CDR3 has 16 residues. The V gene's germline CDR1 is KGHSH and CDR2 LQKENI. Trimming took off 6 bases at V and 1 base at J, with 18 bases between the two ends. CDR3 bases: TGTGCCAGCTCCCATCCCCCAGGACAGTTTAACTATGGCTACACCTTC. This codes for CASSHPPGQFNYGYTF. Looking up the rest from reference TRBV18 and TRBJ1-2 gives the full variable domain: NAGVMQNPRHLVRRRGQEARLRCSPMKGHSHVYWYRQLPEEGLKFMVYLQKENIIDESGMPKERFSAEFPKEGPSILRIQQVVRGDSAAYFCASSHPPGQFNYGYTFGSGTRLTVV.

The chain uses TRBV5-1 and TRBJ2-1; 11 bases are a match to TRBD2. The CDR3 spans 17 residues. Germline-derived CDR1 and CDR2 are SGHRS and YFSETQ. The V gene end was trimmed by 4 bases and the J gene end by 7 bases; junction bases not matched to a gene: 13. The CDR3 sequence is CASSPGPIAGGKNEQFF. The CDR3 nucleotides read TGCGCCAGCAGCCCAGGACCGATAGCGGGGGGGAAGAATGAGCAGTTCTTC.

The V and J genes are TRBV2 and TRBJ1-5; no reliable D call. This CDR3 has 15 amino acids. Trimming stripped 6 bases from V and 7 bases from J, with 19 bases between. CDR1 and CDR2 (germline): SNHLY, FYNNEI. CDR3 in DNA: TGTGCCAGCAGCGGCGCGTTGGGGTCGGGGCAGCCCCAGCATTTT. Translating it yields CASSGALGSGQPQHF. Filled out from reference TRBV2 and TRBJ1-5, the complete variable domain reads EPEVTQTPSHQVTQMGQEVILRCVPISNHLYFYWYRQILGQKVEFLVSFYNNEISEKSEIFDDQFSVERPDGSNFTLKIRSTKLEDSAMYFCASSGALGSGQPQHFGDGTRLSIL.

CDR3 coding DNA: TGCGCCAGCAGCAGATCTCGACAGGGTCCCCAAGAGACCCAGTACTTC. Its protein product is CASSRSRQGPQETQYF. The chain recombines TRBV5-1 with TRBJ2-5, with TRBD1 matching 7 bases. V trimming: 4 bases; J trimming: 1 base; junction bases outside the gene matches: 10. CDR3 length equals 16 residues. Germline V gives CDR1 SGHRS, CDR2 YFSETQ.

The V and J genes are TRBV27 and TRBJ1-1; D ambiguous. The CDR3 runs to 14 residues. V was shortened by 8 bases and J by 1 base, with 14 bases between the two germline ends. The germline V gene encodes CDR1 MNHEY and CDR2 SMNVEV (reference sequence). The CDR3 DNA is TGTGCCAGCGCCATAATGGGAGGGAACACTGAAGCTTTCTTT. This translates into CASAIMGGNTEAFF.

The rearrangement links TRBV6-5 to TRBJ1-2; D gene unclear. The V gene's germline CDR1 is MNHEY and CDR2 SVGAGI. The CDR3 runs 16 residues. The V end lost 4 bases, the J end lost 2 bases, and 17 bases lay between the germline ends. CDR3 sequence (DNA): TGTGCCAGCAGTTTTCGACGCCCGACTGGGAACTATGGCTACACCTTC. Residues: CASSFRRPTGNYGYTF.

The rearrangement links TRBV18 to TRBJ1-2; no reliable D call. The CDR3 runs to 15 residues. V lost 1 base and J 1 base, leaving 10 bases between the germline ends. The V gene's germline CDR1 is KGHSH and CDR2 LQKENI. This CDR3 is CASSPQDGLNYGYTF. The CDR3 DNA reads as TGTGCCAGCTCACCACAGGATGGACTTAACTATGGCTACACCTTC.

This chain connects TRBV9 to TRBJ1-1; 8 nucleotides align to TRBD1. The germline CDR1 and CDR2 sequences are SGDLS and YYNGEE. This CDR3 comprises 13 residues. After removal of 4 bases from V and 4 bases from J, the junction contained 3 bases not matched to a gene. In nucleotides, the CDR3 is TGTGCCAGCAGCCTCGGACAGGGCACTGAAGCTTTCTTT. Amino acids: CASSLGQGTEAFF.

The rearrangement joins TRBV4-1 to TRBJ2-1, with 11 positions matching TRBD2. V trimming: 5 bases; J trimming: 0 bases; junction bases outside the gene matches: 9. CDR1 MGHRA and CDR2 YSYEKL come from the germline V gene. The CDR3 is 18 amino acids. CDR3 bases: TGCGCCAGCAGCTTAGATCCTAGCGGGGGGAGCTCCTACAATGAGCAGTTCTTC. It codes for CASSLDPSGGSSYNEQFF.

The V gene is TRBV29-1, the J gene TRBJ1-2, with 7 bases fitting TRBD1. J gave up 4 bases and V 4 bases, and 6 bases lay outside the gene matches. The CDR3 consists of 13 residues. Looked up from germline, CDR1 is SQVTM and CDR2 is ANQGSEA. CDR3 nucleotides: TGCAGCGTTGGAGGGGGCGAAGGCTATGGCTACACCTTC. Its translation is CSVGGGEGYGYTF.

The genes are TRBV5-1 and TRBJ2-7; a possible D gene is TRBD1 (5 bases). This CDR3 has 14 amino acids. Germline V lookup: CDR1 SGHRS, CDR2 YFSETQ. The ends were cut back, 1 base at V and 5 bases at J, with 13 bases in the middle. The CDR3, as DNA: TGCGCCAGCAGCTTGAATACCAGGGATCACGAGCAGTACTTC. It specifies CASSLNTRDHEQYF.

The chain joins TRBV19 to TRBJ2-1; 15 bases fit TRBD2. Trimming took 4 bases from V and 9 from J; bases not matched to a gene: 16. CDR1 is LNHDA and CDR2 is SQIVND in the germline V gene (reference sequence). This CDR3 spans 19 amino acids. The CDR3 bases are TGTGCCAGTAGTAACGGACTAGCGGGGGGGCAGCCCAGCTTCGGTGAGCAGTTCTTC. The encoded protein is CASSNGLAGGQPSFGEQFF.

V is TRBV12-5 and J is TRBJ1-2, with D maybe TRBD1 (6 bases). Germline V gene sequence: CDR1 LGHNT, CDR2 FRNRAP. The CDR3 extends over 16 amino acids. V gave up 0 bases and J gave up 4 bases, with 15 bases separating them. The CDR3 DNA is TGTGCTAGTGGTTTGGTACTGGGGGGGACAACCTATGGCTACACCTTC. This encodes CASGLVLGGTTYGYTF. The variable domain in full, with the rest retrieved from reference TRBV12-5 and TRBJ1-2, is DARVTQTPRHKVTEMGQEVTMRCQPILGHNTVFWYRQTMMQGLELLAYFRNRAPLDDSGMPKDRFSAEMPDATLATLKIQPSEPRDSAVYFCASGLVLGGTTYGYTFGSGTRLTVV.

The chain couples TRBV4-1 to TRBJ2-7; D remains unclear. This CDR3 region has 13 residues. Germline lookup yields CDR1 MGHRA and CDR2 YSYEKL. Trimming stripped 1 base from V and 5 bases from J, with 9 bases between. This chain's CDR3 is CASSQAPEDEQYF. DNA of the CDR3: TGCGCCAGCAGCCAAGCCCCCGAGGACGAGCAGTACTTC.

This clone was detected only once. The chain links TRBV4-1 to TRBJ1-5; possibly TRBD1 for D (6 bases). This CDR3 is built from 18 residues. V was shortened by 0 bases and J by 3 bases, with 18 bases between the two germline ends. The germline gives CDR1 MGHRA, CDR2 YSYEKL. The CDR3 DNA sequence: TGCGCCAGCAGCCAAGATAGGGGGTCGGGGCGAATCAATCAGCCCCAGCATTTT. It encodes CASSQDRGSGRINQPQHF.